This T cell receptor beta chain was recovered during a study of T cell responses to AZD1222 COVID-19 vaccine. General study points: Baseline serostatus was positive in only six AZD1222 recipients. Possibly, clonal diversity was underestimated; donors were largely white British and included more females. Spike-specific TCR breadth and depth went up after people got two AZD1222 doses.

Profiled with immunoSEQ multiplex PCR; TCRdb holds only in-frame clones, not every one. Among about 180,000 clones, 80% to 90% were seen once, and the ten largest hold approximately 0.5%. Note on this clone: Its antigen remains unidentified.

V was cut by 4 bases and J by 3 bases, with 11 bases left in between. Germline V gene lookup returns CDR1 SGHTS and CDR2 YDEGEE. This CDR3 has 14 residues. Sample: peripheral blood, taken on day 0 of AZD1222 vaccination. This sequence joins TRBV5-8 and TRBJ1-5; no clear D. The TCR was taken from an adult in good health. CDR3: CASSQGLINQPQHF. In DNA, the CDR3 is TGTGCCAGCAGCCAAGGACTGATCAATCAGCCCCAGCATTTT.